The 30 T cell receptor beta chains listed next were all sequenced from one sample in a study of cytomegalovirus exposure and HLA in healthy donors. Both 60 Vbeta primers and 13 Jbeta primers went into the PCR. Clones were read by immunoSEQ multiplex PCR, and TCRdb kept only the in-frame ones, dropping some. The sample consists of about 120,000 clones, 75% to 90% of them appearing once. The sample taken for sequencing was PBMCs. These TCRs come from a man aged 35 to 55 in good health and CMV-seronegative.

The V gene is TRBV27, the J gene TRBJ2-7; TRBD1 matches 8 bases. The junction had 14 bases not matched to a gene; V was cut back by 6 bases and J by 1 base. Looked up from germline, CDR1 is MNHEY and CDR2 is SMNVEV (reference sequence). The CDR3 extends over 17 amino acids. In nucleotides, the CDR3 is TGTGCCAGCAGCCCTCGACGGGGAACAGGGGGTTCCTACGAGCAGTACTTC. This sequence encodes CASSPRRGTGGSYEQYF.

V gene TRBV15 combines with J gene TRBJ2-4; 9 nucleotides line up with TRBD2. The ends lost 11 bases at V and 1 base at J; junction bases unmatched: 6. The germline gives CDR1 LNHNV, CDR2 YYDKDF (reference sequence). The CDR3 consists of 14 residues. This CDR3 reads CASREGAAKNIQYF. CDR3 DNA: TGTGCCTCGCGGGAGGGGGCCGCCAAAAACATTCAGTACTTC.

This clone was seen a handful of times. The chain carries TRBV7-9 and TRBJ1-3; D gene ambiguous. Per germline, CDR1 SEHNR and CDR2 FQNEAQ (reference sequence). The CDR3 has 14 residues. The V end lost 1 base, the J end lost 0 bases, and 4 bases lay between the germline ends. The chain's CDR3 is CASSLDHSGNTIYF. The CDR3 nucleotides are TGTGCCAGCAGCTTAGATCACTCTGGAAACACCATATATTTT.

This clone was seen a single time. The chain combines TRBV2 with TRBJ1-4; the D gene is possibly TRBD1 (5 bases). The V and J ends lost 8 bases and 4 bases respectively, with 20 bases between them. The CDR3 runs to 16 residues. Per germline, CDR1 SNHLY and CDR2 FYNNEI. CDR3 sequence (DNA): TGTGCCAGCGGCACTGGCACGGGGGGACTTAATGAAAAACTGTTTTTT. It encodes CASGTGTGGLNEKLFF.

This clone appeared once. The chain couples TRBV7-6 to TRBJ2-3, with TRBD2 as a possible D gene (5 bases). This CDR3 region has 16 residues. Germline CDR1 reads SGHVS; CDR2 reads FNYEAQ. V lost 5 bases to trimming and J lost 2 bases, with 17 bases between them. Written as DNA, the CDR3 is TGTGCCAGCAGCCCACAGACGGGATACTTCACAGATACGCAGTATTTT. Its protein is CASSPQTGYFTDTQYF.

The chain links TRBV9 to TRBJ1-2; D is perhaps TRBD1 (5 bases). From germline, CDR1 is SGDLS and CDR2 YYNGEE. V lost 0 bases, J lost 3 bases, and 12 bases lay in between. The CDR3 runs to 15 residues. The CDR3 region has the DNA TGTGCCAGCAGCGTAGCTAAGGGGAACTACTATGGCTACACCTTC. Translated, it gives CASSVAKGNYYGYTF.

As regards this clone: The DNA is left out, because the CDR3 cannot be placed on it with certainty; the CDR3 is given as TCRdb lists it. The chain combines TRBV6-6 with TRBJ2-5; TRBD2 is the table's D call, not checked against the DNA. Germline V gene lookup returns CDR1 MNHNY and CDR2 SVGAGI (reference sequence). The CDR3 is 12 amino acids in total, end residues counted. CDR3 residues: CASSYVGAGANF.

This clone was detected once. The chain uses TRBV27 and TRBJ1-2; D uncertain. CDR1 MNHEY and CDR2 SMNVEV come from the germline V gene (reference sequence). This CDR3 region has 13 residues. The ends were cut back, 8 bases at V and 4 bases at J, with 14 bases in the middle. The DNA of the CDR3 is TGTGCCAGCGGTCACCTACAGAGCTATGGCTACACCTTC. Translation gives CASGHLQSYGYTF.

The CDR3 DNA follows: TGTGCCAGCAGCTTAGATATGGCGGTCTCCTACGAGCAGTACTTC. Encoded protein: CASSLDMAVSYEQYF. This chain connects TRBV11-2 to TRBJ2-7; D is undetermined. The ends were cut back, 0 bases at V and 0 bases at J, with 9 bases in the middle. This CDR3 contains 15 residues. Germline V gene sequence: CDR1 SGHAT, CDR2 FQNNGV.

Here the CDR3 DNA reads TGTGCCAGCAGCTTAGGGCCAGGGTTGGGGACTGAAGCTTTCTTT. This encodes CASSLGPGLGTEAFF. J is TRBJ1-1 and V is TRBV7-3, with D maybe TRBD1 (5 bases). The germline V gene has CDR1 SGHTA and CDR2 FQGTGA. V was clipped by 2 bases and J by 5 bases, with 15 bases between them. The CDR3 covers 15 residues. The full variable domain, with the rest looked up from reference TRBV7-3 and TRBJ1-1, is GAGVSQTPSNKVTEKGKYVELRCDPISGHTALYWYRQSLGQGPEFLIYFQGTGAADDSGLPNDRFFAVRPEGSVSTLKIQRTERGDSAVYLCASSLGPGLGTEAFFGQGTRLTVV.

This clone has a single count. V is TRBV14 and J is TRBJ1-2; a weak D match, TRBD1 (6 bases). Germline V CDR1 and CDR2: SGHDN, FVKESK. CDR3 length: 16 residues. The V and J ends lost 5 bases and 3 bases respectively, with 19 bases between them. CDR3 loop: CASSSSGRQEDYGYTF. CDR3 DNA sequence: TGTGCCAGCAGCTCGTCGGGCAGACAGGAGGACTATGGCTACACCTTC.

This clone was picked up a small number of times. The V call is TRBV9, the J call TRBJ1-2, with 9 nucleotides matching TRBD1. This CDR3 is built from 14 residues. J was trimmed by 4 bases and V by 4 bases; bases with no gene match: 5. Germline V CDR1 and CDR2: SGDLS, YYNGEE. The CDR3 is CASSLGQGTYGYTF. CDR3 bases: TGTGCCAGCAGCCTCGGACAGGGGACCTATGGCTACACCTTC.

This clone was picked up one time. The chain couples TRBV7-9 to TRBJ1-1, with a tentative D call TRBD1 (5 bases). With 5 bases removed from V and 8 bases from J, the gap between germline ends came to 18 bases. The CDR3 length is 14 residues. Germline V gene lookup returns CDR1 SEHNR and CDR2 FQNEAQ (reference sequence). CDR3 protein: CASSLEGYGVEAFF. The DNA of the CDR3 is TGTGCCAGCAGCCTAGAGGGGTATGGGGTAGAAGCTTTCTTT. Full variable domain (outside the CDR3, taken from reference TRBV7-9 and TRBJ1-1): DTGVSQNPRHKITKRGQNVTFRCDPISEHNRLYWYRQTLGQGPEFLTYFQNEAQLEKSRLLSDRFSAERPKGSFSTLEIQRTEQGDSAMYLCASSLEGYGVEAFFGQGTRLTVV.

This chain uses TRBV7-2 with TRBJ2-7; 16 bases are a match to TRBD2. After removal of 3 bases from V and 12 bases from J, the junction contained 20 bases not matched to a gene. The CDR3 consists of 19 residues. Per germline, CDR1 SGHTA and CDR2 FQGNSA. This CDR3 is CASSLYTGLAGGPVRVLYF. CDR3 sequence (DNA): TGTGCCAGCAGCTTGTACACGGGACTAGCGGGAGGGCCGGTTCGGGTCTTGTACTTC.

V is TRBV9 and J is TRBJ2-3; 8 positions agree with TRBD2. This CDR3 spans 15 amino acids. Looked up from germline, CDR1 is SGDLS and CDR2 is YYNGEE. J gave up 3 bases and V 0 bases, and 3 bases lay outside the gene matches. In nucleotides, the CDR3 is TGTGCCAGCAGCGTAGTAGCGGGGACGACAGATACGCAGTATTTT. This translates into CASSVVAGTTDTQYF.

This clone was seen just once. CDR3 in DNA: TGTGCCATCGGGAGACAGGGGGCGAATCAGCCCCAGCATTTT. It encodes CAIGRQGANQPQHF. This chain uses TRBV10-3 with TRBJ1-5; 10 bases are a match to TRBD1. Germline V lookup: CDR1 ENHRY, CDR2 SYGVKD. V dropped 8 bases and J dropped 4; count of bases not matched to a gene: 5. The CDR3 has 14 amino acids.

As regards this clone: At one end, the junction sequence differs from germline, possibly due to a read error. The DNA for the CDR3 is TGTGCCAGCAGCTACAACAGGGGGAGTCTCTACAGTGAGCAGTTCTTC. This translates into CASSYNRGSLYSEQFF. The V gene is TRBV13, the J gene TRBJ2-1; the match to TRBD1 covers 8 bases. CDR1 and CDR2 from the germline V gene are PRHDT and FYEKMQ (reference sequence). This CDR3 is built from 16 residues.

The CDR3 nucleotides read TGTGCCTGGAGTCAGAAGGGGCCGAACACCGGGGAGCTGTTTTTT. It translates to CAWSQKGPNTGELFF. The V gene is TRBV30, the J gene TRBJ2-2; tentative D call: TRBD1 (5 bases). This CDR3 is built from 15 residues. Germline CDR1 is GTSNPN and CDR2 is SVGIG (reference sequence). The V end was cut by 2 bases, the J end by 0 bases, with 10 bases between.

This sequence joins TRBV5-1 and TRBJ2-5, with TRBD2 matching over 8 bases. The CDR3 contains 15 residues. CDR1 SGHRS and CDR2 YFSETQ come from the germline V gene. The trim removed 0 bases at V and 4 bases at J, leaving 5 bases unmatched. CDR3 bases: TGCGCCAGCAGCTTGGCCGGGGGGGGCGGAGAGACCCAGTACTTC. Its protein product is CASSLAGGGGETQYF.

The CDR3 protein is CASSGPGQGASTPRGYTF. Written as DNA, the CDR3 is TGTGCCAGCAGCGGACCGGGACAGGGGGCGTCCACTCCGCGGGGCTACACCTTC. This chain joins TRBV9 and TRBJ1-2; 12 nucleotides match TRBD1. V shed 3 bases, J shed 8 bases, and the junction held 17 bases outside the gene matches. Germline lookup yields CDR1 SGDLS and CDR2 YYNGEE. The CDR3 has 18 amino acids.

V usage is TRBV7-9 and J usage is TRBJ2-3; no clear D. The germline CDR1 and CDR2 sequences are SEHNR and FQNEAQ (reference sequence). The CDR3 consists of 15 residues. Trimming cost V 1 base and J 0 bases, with 8 bases left between them. The CDR3 here is CASSLVSASTDTQYF. Here the CDR3 DNA reads TGTGCCAGCAGCTTAGTGTCAGCGAGCACAGATACGCAGTATTTT.

V gene TRBV28 combines with J gene TRBJ2-1; 10 positions agree with TRBD2. This CDR3 region has 15 residues. Trimming at V came to 1 base and at J to 9 bases, leaving 6 bases not matched to a gene. In germline, CDR1 is MDHEN, CDR2 SYDVKM. DNA of the CDR3: TGTGCCAGCAGTTTATTTTCTAGCGGGAGCCTTGAGCAGTTCTTC. Its translation is CASSLFSSGSLEQFF.

The chain joins TRBV7-2 to TRBJ2-2, with 9 bases matching TRBD2. The CDR3 runs to 17 residues. Trimming removed 3 bases from V and 6 bases from J; junction bases left unmatched: 11. CDR1 and CDR2 (germline): SGHTA, FQGNSA. CDR3 nucleotides: TGTGCCAGCAGCTTCTCCTCCGGAGCGGGGGGTCCCGGGGAGCTGTTTTTT. It specifies CASSFSSGAGGPGELFF.

This clone was seen just once. J is TRBJ2-7 and V is TRBV7-9; D is unclear. The ends were cut back, 3 bases at V and 4 bases at J, with 7 bases in the middle. In germline, CDR1 is SEHNR, CDR2 FQNEAQ (reference sequence). CDR3 size: 12 residues. The CDR3 DNA follows: TGTGCCAGCAGCTTTACATCGTACGAGCAGTACTTC. This encodes CASSFTSYEQYF.

The CDR3 is CASSFDTRQGGLAGGHVTDTQYF. In nucleotides, the CDR3 is TGCGCCAGCAGCTTTGACACCCGACAGGGTGGACTAGCGGGAGGGCACGTCACAGATACGCAGTATTTT. The J gene is TRBJ2-3, the V gene TRBV5-1; 15 nucleotides align to TRBD2. Germline V gene lookup returns CDR1 SGHRS and CDR2 YFSETQ. Trimming at V came to 2 bases and at J to 2 bases, leaving 21 bases not matched to a gene. The CDR3 extends over 23 amino acids.

This sequence joins TRBV7-3 and TRBJ2-7, with TRBD2 matching over 16 bases. Trimming cost V 2 bases and J 5 bases; bases outside gene matches: 12. The CDR3 runs to 19 residues. Germline V CDR1 and CDR2: SGHTA, FQGTGA. The CDR3, as DNA: TGTGCCAGCAGCTTACGGGACACCGGGACTAGCGGGAGGGCCAACGAGCAGTACTTC. Its translation is CASSLRDTGTSGRANEQYF.

There are a few counts of this clone. The chain links TRBV5-1 to TRBJ2-7; D is unclear. The CDR3 totals 14 residues. Trimming shortened V by 5 bases and J by 2 bases, and 14 bases separated the two germline ends. Per germline, CDR1 SGHRS and CDR2 YFSETQ. In nucleotides, the CDR3 is TGCGCCAGCAGACCTACGTCAGGCACCTACGAGCAGTACTTC. Translating gives CASRPTSGTYEQYF.

The chain carries TRBV6-5 and TRBJ2-1; D possibly corresponds to TRBD2 (6 bases). Trimming stripped 6 bases from V and 3 bases from J, with 15 bases between. Per the germline V gene, CDR1 is MNHEY and CDR2 is SVGAGI. The CDR3 consists of 15 residues. The DNA for the CDR3 is TGTGCCAGCAGAAGTGGGGGGAGACTCTACAATGAGCAGTTCTTC. It is translated as CASRSGGRLYNEQFF.

This chain uses TRBV30 with TRBJ2-5, with D perhaps TRBD1 (6 bases). With 4 bases removed from V and 0 bases from J, the gap between germline ends came to 12 bases. CDR3 length: 14 residues. Germline assignment: CDR1 GTSNPN and CDR2 SVGIG (reference sequence). As DNA, the CDR3 is TGTGCCTGGAAGTGGGGGCAGAACCAAGAGACCCAGTACTTC. Protein sequence: CAWKWGQNQETQYF.

The chain employs TRBV9 and TRBJ1-1; 7 positions match TRBD1. V lost 3 bases to trimming and J lost 0 bases; unmatched junction nucleotides: 2. CDR3 length: 14 residues. Germline CDR1 SGDLS, CDR2 YYNGEE. The CDR3 spells CASSAGTVNTEAFF. In nucleotides, the CDR3 is TGTGCCAGCAGCGCTGGGACAGTGAACACTGAAGCTTTCTTT.